These 29 T cell receptor beta chains were all obtained from the same sample, sequenced in a study of control samples from healthy donors and cancer patients (dated by TCRdb to the early 2020s). Library construction relied on the immunoSEQ multiplex PCR assay. This is the immuneACCESS table as TCRdb keeps it, with only in-frame sequences that have V and J called. A part of the clones is gone; compared with another copy, unresolved V genes explain less than half, and the rest is unexplained. The sample table shows around 26,000 clones, and 75% to 90% are seen once. Around 23% of the sample comes from the top ten. The sample comprised PBMCs. All receptors derive from a man aged 55 to 69 with colorectal cancer.

The chain is built from TRBV19 and TRBJ1-2; weak D call: TRBD1 (6 bases). In germline, CDR1 is LNHDA, CDR2 SQIVND (reference sequence). V shed 8 bases and J shed 5 bases, with 18 bases lying between them. The CDR3 contains 14 residues. The CDR3 reads CASVEGERRYGYTF. Here the CDR3 DNA reads TGTGCCAGTGTCGAGGGGGAACGGCGGTATGGCTACACCTTC.

Note on this clone: One end of the junction does not line up with germline, which may come from a read error. The chain couples TRBV4-3 to TRBJ2-1; tentative D call: TRBD2 (5 bases). The germline V gene has CDR1 LGHNA and CDR2 YSLEER. CDR3 size: 14 residues. CDR3 sequence reads: CVSSHGVSYNEQFF. CDR3 in DNA: TGCGTCAGCAGCCACGGGGTTTCCTACAATGAGCAGTTCTTC.

The CDR3 here is CASGDRTGKYF. The CDR3 DNA follows: TGTGCCAGCGGGGACAGGACAGGGAAGTACTTC. This chain links TRBV25-1 with TRBJ2-5; 8 nucleotides line up with TRBD1. This CDR3 has 11 residues. Trimming removed 8 bases from V and 12 bases from J; junction bases left unmatched: 8. In germline, CDR1 is MGHDK, CDR2 SYGVNS. Drawing the rest from reference TRBV25-1 and TRBJ2-5, the complete variable domain is EADIYQTPRYLVIGTGKKITLECSQTMGHDKMYWYQQDPGMELHLIHYSYGVNSTEKGDLSSESTVSRIRTEHFPLTLESARPSHTSQYLCASGDRTGKYFGPGTRLLVL.

The chain carries TRBV5-6 and TRBJ1-2, with D possibly TRBD1 on 5 matching bases. Germline V CDR1 and CDR2: SGHDT, YYEEEE. V was cut by 3 bases and J by 4 bases, with 16 bases left in between. The CDR3 totals 15 residues. CDR3 DNA: TGTGCCAGCAGCTCCTTAAGGGACTTTGGCTATGGCTACACCTTC. This gives the protein CASSSLRDFGYGYTF. The full variable domain, with the rest looked up from reference TRBV5-6 and TRBJ1-2, is DAGVTQSPTHLIKTRGQQVTLRCSPKSGHDTVSWYQQALGQGPQFIFQYYEEEERQRGNFPDRFSGHQFPNYSSELNVNALLLGDSALYLCASSSLRDFGYGYTFGSGTRLTVV.

The chain recombines TRBV6-5 with TRBJ1-2; 7 bases line up with TRBD1. With 6 bases clipped from V and 0 bases from J, the junction kept 4 bases outside the gene matches. This CDR3 contains 14 residues. Germline assignment: CDR1 MNHEY and CDR2 SVGAGI. Written as DNA, the CDR3 is TGTGCCAGCAGGAGGGACAGTACTAACTATGGCTACACCTTC. Its protein product is CASRRDSTNYGYTF.

The table lists this clone with a count of one. The chain recombines TRBV5-4 with TRBJ2-3; 11 positions match TRBD2. The J segment lost 3 bases and the V segment lost 1 base, leaving 7 bases of the junction unmatched. The CDR3 sequence is 17 residues long. Germline V lookup: CDR1 SGHNT, CDR2 YYREEE (reference sequence). The CDR3 DNA reads TGTGCCAGCAGCTTGTCTAGCGGGGGGTTCGGGACAGATACGCAGTATTTT. Translating gives CASSLSSGGFGTDTQYF.

The V and J genes are TRBV9 and TRBJ2-7; D possibly corresponds to TRBD2 (6 bases). This CDR3 spans 15 amino acids. Germline V gene sequence: CDR1 SGDLS, CDR2 YYNGEE. Trimming took off 4 bases at V and 0 bases at J, with 14 bases between the two ends. DNA for the CDR3: TGTGCCAGCAGCCCCCGGGCCGGGAGCTCCTACGAGCAGTACTTC. Translating it yields CASSPRAGSSYEQYF.

The chain links TRBV2 to TRBJ2-7; D is unresolved. Germline V gene sequence: CDR1 SNHLY, CDR2 FYNNEI. This CDR3 contains 14 residues. V shed 9 bases and J shed 5 bases, with 20 bases lying between them. The CDR3: CASLFSGDFHEQYF. CDR3 coding DNA: TGTGCCAGTCTATTCTCGGGTGATTTCCACGAGCAGTACTTC.

A remark on this clone: The junction differs from germline at one of its ends, possibly a read error. This sample also contains other DNA sequences that code for the same CDR3. V is TRBV7-2 and J is TRBJ1-1; tentative D call: TRBD1 (5 bases). The germline V gene encodes CDR1 SGHTA and CDR2 FQGNSA. CDR3 length: 14 residues. DNA for the CDR3: TGTGCCAGCAGCCCGGGACCCTTGAACACTGAAGCCTTCTTT. Translating it yields CASSPGPLNTEAFF.

The rearrangement joins TRBV19 to TRBJ1-1; no clear D gene. The CDR3 is 14 amino acids. Germline CDR1 is LNHDA and CDR2 is SQIVND (reference sequence). V gave up 5 bases and J gave up 1 base, with 11 bases separating them. The DNA of the CDR3 is TGTGCCAGTAGTGTGATCGCTGGGAACACTGAAGCTTTCTTT. It encodes CASSVIAGNTEAFF.

This clone occurred once. V usage is TRBV10-3 and J usage is TRBJ2-7, with TRBD2 matching 8 bases. With 0 bases clipped from V and 2 bases from J, the junction kept 3 bases outside the gene matches. Per germline, CDR1 ENHRY and CDR2 SYGVKD. The CDR3 contains 15 residues. The CDR3 coding sequence is TGTGCCATCAGTGAGTCCAGCGGGGGAGCCTACGAGCAGTACTTC. This translates into CAISESSGGAYEQYF.

This clone is medium-sized within its sample. Within the sample, other DNA sequences also encode this same CDR3. The chain links TRBV11-3 to TRBJ1-5; D gene uncertain. From germline, CDR1 is SGHNT and CDR2 YENEEA. The V end lost 2 bases, the J end lost 5 bases, and 13 bases lay between the germline ends. The CDR3 sequence is 15 residues long. CDR3 DNA: TGTGCCAGCAGCTTATGGGCTGCTCATCATCAGCCCCAGCATTTT. This encodes CASSLWAAHHQPQHF.

The chain is built from TRBV5-4 and TRBJ1-1; no firm D call. Deletions cut 0 bases from V and 0 bases from J, with 3 bases between. Germline CDR1 reads SGHNT; CDR2 reads YYREEE (reference sequence). The CDR3 consists of 13 residues. The CDR3 bases are TGTGCCAGCAGCTTGGTCTTGAACACTGAAGCTTTCTTT. Protein sequence: CASSLVLNTEAFF.

This clone was recorded only once. The V gene is TRBV7-8, the J gene TRBJ1-1; D gene uncertain. This CDR3 has 13 amino acids. V was trimmed by 3 bases and J by 1 base, leaving 6 bases between them. Per germline, CDR1 SGHVS and CDR2 FQNEAQ. The CDR3 here is CASSFSGNTEAFF. CDR3 DNA: TGTGCCAGCAGCTTTAGCGGGAACACTGAAGCTTTCTTT.

The chain links TRBV18 to TRBJ1-1; D call uncertain. Per the germline V gene, CDR1 is KGHSH and CDR2 is LQKENI. The CDR3 has 18 amino acids. V lost 4 bases, J lost 1 base, and 22 bases lay in between. The DNA of the CDR3 is TGTGCCAGCTCACAAATTCCGGGAATCGGTCGTCGGAACACTGAAGCTTTCTTT. Its protein product is CASSQIPGIGRRNTEAFF.

This clone occurred once. CDR3 in amino acids: CSASKEAPAGNIQYF. CDR3 coding DNA: TGCAGTGCTAGTAAGGAAGCTCCCGCGGGAAACATTCAGTACTTC. The gene calls are TRBV20-1 and TRBJ2-4, with a tentative D call TRBD2 (5 bases). The V gene lost 3 bases and the J gene lost 6 bases, with 18 bases spanning the gap. This CDR3 has 15 amino acids. Per germline, CDR1 DFQATT and CDR2 SNEGSKA (reference sequence).

V gene TRBV6-5 combines with J gene TRBJ2-2, with no clear D. This CDR3 contains 13 residues. Trimming removed 0 bases at V and 6 bases at J, with 5 bases between. The germline V gene has CDR1 MNHEY and CDR2 SVGAGI. The CDR3 reads CASSYSEAGELFF. CDR3 in DNA: TGTGCCAGCAGTTACTCCGAGGCCGGGGAGCTGTTTTTT.

A note on this clone: Other DNA sequences in this sample translate to the same CDR3. The rearrangement uses TRBV6-5 and TRBJ1-2; D gene ambiguous. CDR1 MNHEY and CDR2 SVGAGI come from the germline V gene. The V end lost 5 bases, the J end lost 8 bases, and 6 bases lay between the germline ends. This CDR3 has 10 amino acids. Here the CDR3 reads CASSTYGYTF. In DNA form, the CDR3 reads TGTGCCAGCAGTACCTACGGCTACACCTTC.

V usage is TRBV6-6 and J usage is TRBJ1-1, with a tentative D call TRBD1 (6 bases). Looked up from germline, CDR1 is MNHNY and CDR2 is SVGAGI (reference sequence). Trimming pared 8 bases from V and 4 bases from J, leaving 14 bases between. CDR3 length: 13 residues. CDR3 region: CASGGGYGTEAFF. CDR3 nucleotides: TGTGCCAGCGGGGGGGGCTATGGCACTGAAGCTTTCTTT.

The chain couples TRBV10-3 to TRBJ2-1, with D maybe TRBD1 (5 bases). V lost 1 base to trimming and J lost 2 bases, with 9 bases between them. The CDR3 has 15 amino acids. Per germline, CDR1 ENHRY and CDR2 SYGVKD. This chain's CDR3 is CAISELGAAYNEQFF. In nucleotides, the CDR3 is TGTGCCATCAGTGAGTTAGGGGCAGCCTACAATGAGCAGTTCTTC.

The CDR3 protein is CAWSAGTGSTDTQYF. CDR3 bases: TGTGCCTGGAGTGCCGGGACAGGTAGCACAGATACGCAGTATTTT. The rearrangement joins TRBV30 to TRBJ2-3; 8 nucleotides line up with TRBD1. V was pared by 1 base and J by 0 bases, with 3 bases of the junction left unmatched. Germline assignment: CDR1 GTSNPN and CDR2 SVGIG (reference sequence). CDR3 length equals 15 residues.

The V and J genes are TRBV5-1 and TRBJ1-2; perhaps TRBD1 as D (6 bases). Germline V gene sequence: CDR1 SGHRS, CDR2 YFSETQ. This CDR3 contains 14 residues. Trimming shortened V by 0 bases and J by 6 bases, and 12 bases separated the two germline ends. The CDR3 sequence: CASSLERGGDGYTF. DNA of the CDR3: TGCGCCAGCAGCTTGGAAAGGGGGGGTGATGGCTACACCTTC.

V usage is TRBV30 and J usage is TRBJ2-4, with D perhaps assigned TRBD1 or TRBD2 (5 bases each). Between the trimmed V and J ends, which lost 3 bases and 8 bases, there was a span of 14 bases. The CDR3 extends over 13 amino acids. CDR1 GTSNPN and CDR2 SVGIG come from the germline V gene (reference sequence). CDR3 sequence reads: CAWRIRDRDIQYF. The CDR3 DNA reads TGTGCCTGGAGAATCCGGGACCGGGACATTCAGTACTTC.

This chain uses TRBV12-5 with TRBJ2-7; 9 nucleotides agree with TRBD1. The CDR3 runs 15 residues. J was trimmed by 5 bases and V by 1 base; bases with no gene match: 6. Germline-derived CDR1 and CDR2 are LGHNT and FRNRAP. CDR3 loop: CASGLAGQGRNEQYV. The CDR3, as DNA: TGTGCTAGTGGTTTGGCCGGACAGGGGAGGAACGAGCAGTACGTC.

The chain recombines TRBV9 with TRBJ1-5; 8 bases are a match to TRBD1. The germline gives CDR1 SGDLS, CDR2 YYNGEE. V lost 4 bases and J lost 7; bases outside the gene matches: 10. The CDR3 sequence is 15 residues long. CDR3 in amino acids: CASSSTGVSGQPQHF. CDR3 nucleotide sequence: TGTGCCAGCAGCTCGACAGGGGTCAGCGGACAGCCCCAGCATTTT.

The V and J genes are TRBV28 and TRBJ1-1; possibly TRBD1 for D (5 bases). The CDR3 extends over 13 amino acids. Trimming removed 5 bases from V and 2 bases from J, with 9 bases in between. Germline CDR1 reads MDHEN; CDR2 reads SYDVKM. The CDR3 sequence is CASSPTANTEAFF. CDR3 DNA sequence: TGTGCCAGCAGTCCGACAGCTAACACTGAAGCTTTCTTT.

The chain has TRBV5-1 and TRBJ2-1; 9 bases match TRBD1. Germline V gene data show CDR1 as SGHRS and CDR2 as YFSETQ. The CDR3 is 15 amino acids. The V segment lost 3 bases and the J segment 1 base; nucleotides outside the gene matches: 2. The CDR3: CASSWGTGSYNEQFF. As DNA, the CDR3 is TGCGCCAGCAGCTGGGGGACAGGGTCCTACAATGAGCAGTTCTTC.

CDR3 in DNA: TGTGCCATCAGTGAAACAGCGGGGGACTACAATGAGCAGTTCTTC. Protein: CAISETAGDYNEQFF. The chain carries TRBV10-3 and TRBJ2-1; 8 bases are shared with TRBD2. After removal of 3 bases from V and 3 bases from J, the junction contained 4 bases not matched to a gene. Germline CDR1 and CDR2: ENHRY and SYGVKD. The CDR3 length is 15 residues.

The CDR3 loop is CASSQALAGGRETQYF. The CDR3 bases are TGCGCCAGCAGCCAAGCATTAGCGGGGGGGCGGGAGACCCAGTACTTC. The chain couples TRBV4-3 to TRBJ2-5; 11 positions agree with TRBD2. Trimming removed 1 base from V and 5 bases from J; junction bases left unmatched: 6. Germline CDR1 is LGHNA and CDR2 is YSLEER. The CDR3 length is 16 residues.